Below are 27 T cell receptor beta chains sequenced from a single sample in a study of CD8+ T cells in alopecia areata. Once RNA had been extracted, it was reverse transcribed into cDNA to act as the sequencing template. Sequencing used immunoSEQ multiplex PCR; TCRdb keeps in-frame clones, though not all of them. In the table there are 95,000 to 120,000 clones, roughly 59% of which are singletons. Sequencing used CD8+ T cells sorted from blood. These receptors all stem from a human donor in good health.

This clone was picked up a small number of times. V is TRBV4-3 and J is TRBJ2-7; D is unresolved. Between the trimmed V and J ends, which lost 0 bases and 7 bases, there was a span of 7 bases. This CDR3 is built from 12 residues. From germline, CDR1 is LGHNA and CDR2 YSLEER. CDR3 sequence reads: CASSQDNGEQYF. CDR3 bases: TGCGCCAGCAGCCAAGATAATGGGGAGCAGTACTTC.

The rearrangement joins TRBV15 to TRBJ2-7; a possible D gene is TRBD2 (5 bases). The CDR3 is made up of 13 amino acids. V lost 1 base to trimming and J lost 5 bases, with 9 bases between them. Germline loops: CDR1 LNHNV, CDR2 YYDKDF (reference sequence). CDR3 sequence: CATSRASQDEQYF. Written as DNA, the CDR3 is TGTGCCACCAGCAGAGCTAGCCAGGACGAGCAGTACTTC.

This clone is a singleton in its sample. This rearrangement joins TRBV13 to TRBJ1-2; maybe TRBD1 (5 bases). The CDR3 is 15 residues long. V lost 5 bases and J 2 bases, leaving 15 bases between the germline ends. CDR1 is PRHDT and CDR2 is FYEKMQ in the germline V gene (reference sequence). The CDR3 coding sequence is TGTGCCAGCAGCCGGTGGGGCAGCCTCAACTATGGCTACACCTTC. This gives the protein CASSRWGSLNYGYTF.

J is TRBJ2-1 and V is TRBV7-9; possible D gene TRBD1, 5 bases. CDR3 length equals 16 residues. CDR1 SEHNR and CDR2 FQNEAQ come from the germline V gene (reference sequence). V was clipped by 3 bases and J by 8 bases, with 20 bases between them. The CDR3 bases are TGTGCCAGCAGCTTGCTGGGTTGGACAAACATAGATGAGCAGTTCTTC. This translates into CASSLLGWTNIDEQFF.

The DNA for the CDR3 is TGTGCCAGCAGTTACTCTGCGGGGATCCACGAGCAGTACTTC. This codes for CASSYSAGIHEQYF. The chain links TRBV6-5 to TRBJ2-7; a weak D match, TRBD2 (6 bases). Trimming pared 0 bases from V and 5 bases from J, leaving 11 bases between. Germline-derived CDR1 and CDR2 are MNHEY and SVGAGI. CDR3 length equals 14 residues.

V gene TRBV4-1 combines with J gene TRBJ2-1, with 8 bases identical to TRBD1. The V and J ends lost 3 bases and 1 base, in that order; junction bases with no gene match: 14. This CDR3 is 19 amino acids long. Germline loops: CDR1 MGHRA, CDR2 YSYEKL. The CDR3, as DNA: TGCGCCAGCAGCCATCCCCAGGAACCCGGGACAGGTTCCTACAATGAGCAGTTCTTC. Translating gives CASSHPQEPGTGSYNEQFF.

The gene calls are TRBV7-8 and TRBJ2-1, with a possible D match to TRBD1 (6 bases). V lost 2 bases to trimming and J lost 8 bases, with 16 bases between them. In germline, CDR1 is SGHVS, CDR2 FQNEAQ. There are 15 residues in the CDR3. CDR3 in amino acids: CASSLSGQFIYEQFF. CDR3 sequence (DNA): TGTGCCAGCAGCTTATCTGGACAGTTTATCTATGAGCAGTTCTTC.

The genes are TRBV19 and TRBJ1-2, with D perhaps TRBD1 (6 bases). The V and J ends lost 9 bases and 7 bases respectively, with 15 bases between them. The CDR3 loop spans 12 amino acids. CDR1 is LNHDA, CDR2 SQIVND, per germline (reference sequence). The CDR3 here is CASAQGFAGYTF. For the CDR3, the DNA is TGTGCCAGCGCACAGGGTTTTGCTGGCTACACCTTC.

The chain has TRBV4-2 and TRBJ2-3, with D perhaps TRBD2 (7 bases). Between the trimmed V and J ends, which lost 1 base and 2 bases, there was a span of 13 bases. Germline V CDR1 and CDR2: LGHNA, YNFKEQ. This CDR3 is 16 amino acids long. The CDR3 nucleotides read TGTGCCAGCAGCCAAGGCGGGGGACACAACACAGATACGCAGTATTTT. Amino acid sequence: CASSQGGGHNTDTQYF.

This clone turned up a few times. V is TRBV29-1 and J is TRBJ2-3; TRBD1 aligns across 8 bases. V was pared by 4 bases and J by 4 bases, with 7 bases of the junction left unmatched. The CDR3 has 14 residues. CDR1 and CDR2 from the germline V gene are SQVTM and ANQGSEA. CDR3 protein: CSVVPRGRADTQYF. The CDR3 DNA sequence: TGCAGCGTTGTTCCCAGGGGGCGCGCAGATACGCAGTATTTT.

V and J are TRBV6-1 and TRBJ2-2, with no clear D. Between the trimmed V and J ends, which lost 1 base and 11 bases, there was a span of 17 bases. The germline CDR1 and CDR2 sequences are MNHNS and SASEGT. The CDR3 contains 15 residues. The CDR3 nucleotides read TGTGCCAGCAGTGAAGAGGGAAACGGGTGGGGAGAGCTGTTTTTT. Protein product: CASSEEGNGWGELFF.

The rearrangement joins TRBV4-3 to TRBJ2-4, with 7 bases identical to TRBD2. Trimming at V came to 0 bases and at J to 0 bases, leaving 5 bases not matched to a gene. The CDR3 loop spans 17 amino acids. Germline V gene lookup returns CDR1 LGHNA and CDR2 YSLEER. The CDR3 DNA reads as TGCGCCAGCAGCCAAGATAGCGGGCAGATAGCCAAAAACATTCAGTACTTC. Its translation: CASSQDSGQIAKNIQYF.

The V gene is TRBV29-1, the J gene TRBJ2-1; 8 bases agree with TRBD2. Germline V gene sequence: CDR1 SQVTM, CDR2 ANQGSEA. This CDR3 is built from 14 residues. J gave up 7 bases and V 6 bases, and 11 bases lay outside the gene matches. CDR3: CSVPLSGGVNEQFF. The DNA of the CDR3 is TGCAGCGTCCCGTTGAGCGGGGGAGTTAATGAGCAGTTCTTC.

This clone was detected many times. The chain links TRBV19 to TRBJ2-1, with TRBD2 identical over 13 bases. The germline gives CDR1 LNHDA, CDR2 SQIVND (reference sequence). The V segment lost 9 bases and the J segment 5 bases; nucleotides outside the gene matches: 4. The CDR3 is 14 amino acids. This chain's CDR3 is CASRTSGGDNEQFF. In nucleotides, the CDR3 is TGTGCCAGCAGGACTAGCGGGGGAGACAATGAGCAGTTCTTC.

This chain connects TRBV7-9 to TRBJ1-6, with 10 positions matching TRBD1. V lost 5 bases to trimming and J lost 13 bases; unmatched junction nucleotides: 11. The CDR3 is 15 amino acids. In germline, CDR1 is SEHNR, CDR2 FQNEAQ (reference sequence). Here the CDR3 reads CASSVGTGAGEPLHF. The DNA for the CDR3 is TGTGCCAGCAGCGTTGGGACAGGGGCGGGAGAGCCCCTCCACTTT.

The chain carries TRBV13 and TRBJ2-3; 10 nucleotides agree with TRBD2. After removal of 8 bases from V and 3 bases from J, the junction contained 8 bases not matched to a gene. The CDR3 has 15 amino acids. The germline V gene encodes CDR1 PRHDT and CDR2 FYEKMQ (reference sequence). This chain's CDR3 is CASDPSGGGTDTQYF. CDR3 nucleotides: TGTGCCAGCGACCCCAGCGGGGGGGGGACAGATACGCAGTATTTT.

This clone was found a few times. The V and J genes are TRBV28 and TRBJ2-1; tentatively, D is TRBD1 (6 bases). This CDR3 comprises 16 residues. CDR1 and CDR2 (germline): MDHEN, SYDVKM. V shed 5 bases and J shed 2 bases, with 16 bases lying between them. In DNA, the CDR3 is TGTGCCAGCAGTCCCATCGGACGGGACACCTACAATGAGCAGTTCTTC. This encodes CASSPIGRDTYNEQFF.

The chain couples TRBV11-2 to TRBJ2-1; 9 nucleotides agree with TRBD1. Trimming removed 2 bases from V and 7 bases from J; junction bases left unmatched: 6. CDR1 and CDR2 (germline): SGHAT, FQNNGV. The CDR3 runs to 15 residues. The CDR3 nucleotides read TGTGCCAGCAGCTTAACCGGGACAGGGTCTAATGAGCAGTTCTTC. Amino acids: CASSLTGTGSNEQFF.

The rearrangement joins TRBV7-2 to TRBJ2-7, with TRBD1 identical over 7 bases. The CDR3 runs 16 residues. Per the germline V gene, CDR1 is SGHTA and CDR2 is FQGNSA. The V and J ends lost 1 base and 0 bases, in that order; junction bases with no gene match: 6. CDR3 loop: CASSLGVTGPSYEQYF. CDR3 DNA sequence: TGTGCCAGCAGCTTAGGTGTGACAGGGCCCTCCTACGAGCAGTACTTC.

CDR3 in DNA: TGTGCCAGCAGCCACAGCGGGGCGTACGAGCAGTACTTC. This encodes CASSHSGAYEQYF. The chain joins TRBV13 to TRBJ2-7; 7 bases match TRBD2. The germline V gene encodes CDR1 PRHDT and CDR2 FYEKMQ (reference sequence). The CDR3 loop spans 13 amino acids. The V segment lost 5 bases and the J segment 4 bases; nucleotides outside the gene matches: 5. Combining the CDR3 with reference TRBV13 and TRBJ2-7 gives the whole variable domain AAGVIQSPRHLIKEKRETATLKCYPIPRHDTVYWYQQGPGQDPQFLISFYEKMQSDKGSIPDRFSAQQFSDYHSELNMSSLELGDSALYFCASSHSGAYEQYFGPGTRLTVT.

This chain joins TRBV5-6 and TRBJ2-3, with TRBD2 matching 12 bases. Germline CDR1 and CDR2: SGHDT and YYEEEE. The CDR3 has 17 amino acids. V lost 1 base to trimming and J lost 0 bases; unmatched junction nucleotides: 3. The DNA for the CDR3 is TGTGCCAGCAGCTTGACTAGCGGGGGGTCTAGCACAGATACGCAGTATTTT. This translates into CASSLTSGGSSTDTQYF.

This clone has just a few counts. The chain carries TRBV4-3 and TRBJ1-6; D unclear. Trimming stripped 3 bases from V and 8 bases from J, with 14 bases between. The CDR3 length is 15 residues. CDR1 and CDR2 (germline): LGHNA, YSLEER. The CDR3 sequence: CASSQEDPAYSPLHF. CDR3 sequence (DNA): TGCGCCAGCAGCCAGGAAGACCCGGCGTATTCACCCCTCCACTTT.

This chain uses TRBV2 with TRBJ2-3, with TRBD1 identical over 10 bases. The V gene end was trimmed by 5 bases and the J gene end by 4 bases; junction bases not matched to a gene: 9. CDR1 and CDR2 (germline): SNHLY, FYNNEI. This CDR3 is built from 16 residues. The CDR3 region is CASSHLRTGGADTQYF. CDR3 coding DNA: TGTGCCAGCAGTCACCTCCGGACAGGGGGAGCAGATACGCAGTATTTT.

Remarks on this clone: At the DNA level, this CDR3 is encoded by other sequences in the same sample as well. The chain combines TRBV29-1 with TRBJ1-2; 8 positions match TRBD1. The CDR3 extends over 13 amino acids. J gave up 4 bases and V 6 bases, and 7 bases lay outside the gene matches. Looked up from germline, CDR1 is SQVTM and CDR2 is ANQGSEA. The CDR3 reads CSVETGESYGYTF. The DNA of the CDR3 is TGCAGCGTGGAGACAGGGGAGAGCTATGGCTACACCTTC.

This clone was found once. This chain joins TRBV6-1 and TRBJ1-6; 10 nucleotides line up with TRBD1. This CDR3 has 15 amino acids. Germline V lookup: CDR1 MNHNS, CDR2 SASEGT. V trimming: 8 bases; J trimming: 5 bases; junction bases outside the gene matches: 6. CDR3 amino acids: CASPGDRGDNSPLHF. The CDR3 DNA follows: TGTGCCAGCCCTGGGGACAGGGGAGATAATTCACCCCTCCACTTT.

This clone was recorded a few times. This chain links TRBV28 with TRBJ1-5, with D tentatively TRBD1 (5 bases). The CDR3 totals 16 residues. V shed 2 bases and J shed 3 bases, with 14 bases lying between them. CDR1 MDHEN and CDR2 SYDVKM come from the germline V gene. The CDR3 loop is CASSLIREEDNQPQHF. CDR3 sequence (DNA): TGTGCCAGCAGTTTAATCAGGGAGGAGGACAATCAGCCCCAGCATTTT.

The chain recombines TRBV27 with TRBJ1-5, with D maybe TRBD1 (6 bases). V shed 5 bases and J shed 8 bases, with 16 bases lying between them. From germline, CDR1 is MNHEY and CDR2 SMNVEV (reference sequence). The length of the CDR3 is 14 residues. The CDR3 bases are TGTGCCAGCAGTCCACCAGGGGCCGCAGAGCCCCAGCATTTT. This translates into CASSPPGAAEPQHF.